This T cell receptor beta chain was recorded in a study of blood T cell repertoires in COVID-19. Study-level background: PBMCs, B-cell-depleted T cells, or T cells provided the cDNA or gDNA that made up the material.

Authors' processing steps: From reference gene primer amplification, estimates of nucleated cell counts were derived. Assay used: immunoSEQ multiplex PCR; TCRdb lists only in-frame clones, some missing. The V and J calls and clone size come from that table; D and trimming were worked out from the DNA. The sample includes roughly 230,000 clones, approximately 86% of them seen just once. The sequence was obtained from a human donor in a cohort sampled during active COVID-19. The sequenced sample was peripheral blood.

This CDR3 is CAQFPKQGALSGNTIYF. In DNA, the CDR3 is TGTGCCCAATTTCCTAAACAGGGGGCCCTCTCTGGAAACACCATATATTTT. The rearrangement links TRBV19 to TRBJ1-3; 9 bases align to TRBD1. J lost 0 bases, V lost 11 bases, and 14 bases had no gene match. Per germline, CDR1 LNHDA and CDR2 SQIVND (reference sequence). The length of the CDR3 is 17 residues.